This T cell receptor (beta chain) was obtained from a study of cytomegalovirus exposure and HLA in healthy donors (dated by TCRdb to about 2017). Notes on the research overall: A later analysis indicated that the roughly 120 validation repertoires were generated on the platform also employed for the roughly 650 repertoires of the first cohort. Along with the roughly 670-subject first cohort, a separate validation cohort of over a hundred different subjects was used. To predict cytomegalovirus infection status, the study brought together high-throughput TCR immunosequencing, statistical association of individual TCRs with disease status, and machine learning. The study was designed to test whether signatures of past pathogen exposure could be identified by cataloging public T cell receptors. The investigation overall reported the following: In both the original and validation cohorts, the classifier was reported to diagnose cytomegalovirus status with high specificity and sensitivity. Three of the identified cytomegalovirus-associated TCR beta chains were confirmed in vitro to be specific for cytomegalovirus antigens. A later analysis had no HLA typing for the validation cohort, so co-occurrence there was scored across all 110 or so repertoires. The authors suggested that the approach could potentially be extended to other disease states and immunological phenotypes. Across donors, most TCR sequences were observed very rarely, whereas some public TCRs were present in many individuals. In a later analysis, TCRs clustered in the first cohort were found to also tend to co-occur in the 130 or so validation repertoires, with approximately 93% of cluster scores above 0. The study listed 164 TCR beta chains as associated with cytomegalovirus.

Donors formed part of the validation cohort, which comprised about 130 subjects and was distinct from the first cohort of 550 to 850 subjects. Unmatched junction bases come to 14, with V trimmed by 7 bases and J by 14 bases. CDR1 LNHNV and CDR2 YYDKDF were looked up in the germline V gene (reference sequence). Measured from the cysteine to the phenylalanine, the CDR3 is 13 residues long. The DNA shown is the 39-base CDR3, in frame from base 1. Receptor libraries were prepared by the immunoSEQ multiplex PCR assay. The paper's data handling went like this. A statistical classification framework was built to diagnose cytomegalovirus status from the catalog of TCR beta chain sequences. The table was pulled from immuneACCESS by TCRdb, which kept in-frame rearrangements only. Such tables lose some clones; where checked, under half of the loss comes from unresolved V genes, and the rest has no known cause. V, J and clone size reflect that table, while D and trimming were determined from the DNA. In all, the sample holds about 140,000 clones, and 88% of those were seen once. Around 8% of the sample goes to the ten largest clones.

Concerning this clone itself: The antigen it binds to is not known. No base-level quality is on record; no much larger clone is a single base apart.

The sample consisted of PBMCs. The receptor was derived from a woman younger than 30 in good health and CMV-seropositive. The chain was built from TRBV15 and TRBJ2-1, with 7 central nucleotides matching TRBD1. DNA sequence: TGTGCCACCACGACAGGGAATGGGGGAGTTAAGTTCTTC. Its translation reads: CATTTGNGGVKFF.